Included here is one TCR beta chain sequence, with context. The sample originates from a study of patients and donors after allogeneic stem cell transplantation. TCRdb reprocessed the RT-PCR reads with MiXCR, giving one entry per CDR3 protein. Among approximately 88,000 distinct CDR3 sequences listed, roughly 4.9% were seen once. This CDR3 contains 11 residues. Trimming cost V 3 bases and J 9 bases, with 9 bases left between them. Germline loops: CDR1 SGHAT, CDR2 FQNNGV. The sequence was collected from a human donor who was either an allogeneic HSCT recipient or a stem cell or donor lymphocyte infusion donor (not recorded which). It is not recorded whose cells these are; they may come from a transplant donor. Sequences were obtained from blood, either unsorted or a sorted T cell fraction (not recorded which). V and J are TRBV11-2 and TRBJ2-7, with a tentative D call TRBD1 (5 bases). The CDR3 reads CASSFGATQYF. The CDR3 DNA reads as TGTGCCAGCAGCTTTGGGGCGACGCAGTACTTC.